One and the same sample provided the 18 T cell receptor beta chains below, sequenced in a study of T cells after yellow fever vaccination (dated by TCRdb to between 2018 and 2021). The method was 5' RACE. The run used an Illumina HiSeq 2500. The raw public data were reprocessed by TCRdb itself: fastp quality trimming at Q25, MiXCR clonotype calling, in-frame beta chains only. Rows merge per CDR3 protein into single entries with the most common DNA and genes. The sample table holds about 73,000 distinct CDR3 sequences, of which over 7.5% were seen once. In total, the top ten clones hold roughly two fifths of the sample. The treatment or condition label on this specimen signifies: live attenuated yellow fever vaccine strain. The sequenced sample was CD8+ T cells sorted from PBMCs, obtained on the day of the yellow fever booster vaccination. The receptor source for this set is a man aged 25 to 40 who received the YFV17D yellow fever vaccine.

CDR3: CSVATGQAGELFF. Written as DNA, the CDR3 is TGCAGCGTTGCCACAGGTCAGGCCGGGGAGCTGTTTTTT. V usage is TRBV29-1 and J usage is TRBJ2-2; perhaps TRBD1 as D (5 bases). Germline-derived CDR1 and CDR2 are SQVTM and ANQGSEA. With 4 bases removed from V and 6 bases from J, the gap between germline ends came to 12 bases. The CDR3 has 13 residues.

This clonotype was detected a few times. V gene TRBV7-2 combines with J gene TRBJ2-7; 10 positions agree with TRBD2. The length of the CDR3 is 15 residues. Losses at the gene ends were 5 bases for V and 2 bases for J; bases not matched to a gene: 6. CDR1 and CDR2 from the germline V gene are SGHTA and FQGNSA. CDR3 DNA sequence: TGTGCCAGCAGCGACGGGACTAGCGATGCCTACGAGCAGTACTTC. Residues: CASSDGTSDAYEQYF.

The V gene is TRBV7-8, the J gene TRBJ2-3, with TRBD2 matching over 8 bases. Trimming removed 5 bases from V and 2 bases from J; junction bases left unmatched: 9. Germline assignment: CDR1 SGHVS and CDR2 FQNEAQ. The CDR3 covers 16 residues. The CDR3 region has the DNA TGTGCCAGCAGCCCCCAGGCGGGAGGTGACACAGATACGCAGTATTTT. Encoded protein: CASSPQAGGDTDTQYF. The variable domain in full, with the rest retrieved from reference TRBV7-8 and TRBJ2-3, is GAGVSQSPRYKVAKRGQDVALRCDPISGHVSLFWYQQALGQGPEFLTYFQNEAQLDKSGLPSDRFFAERPEGSVSTLKIQRTQQEDSAVYLCASSPQAGGDTDTQYFGPGTRLTVL.

This clonotype was seen a handful of times. This sequence joins TRBV9 and TRBJ2-3; D gene uncertain. V lost 0 bases and J lost 6, with 14 bases in between. The CDR3 runs 15 residues. Germline values: CDR1 SGDLS, CDR2 YYNGEE. CDR3 loop: CASSVVGILTDTQYF. In DNA, the CDR3 is TGTGCCAGCAGCGTAGTTGGGATCCTGACGGATACGCAGTATTTT.

This clonotype was seen repeatedly, ten times or more. The V and J genes are TRBV24-1 and TRBJ2-1; TRBD2 matches 8 bases. J was trimmed by 12 bases and V by 5 bases; bases with no gene match: 8. This CDR3 contains 13 residues. Looked up from germline, CDR1 is KGHDR and CDR2 is SFDVKD. The CDR3 DNA sequence: TGTGCCACCAGTGCGCCGGGGGGGCGAGGGCAGTTCTTC. This codes for CATSAPGGRGQFF.

This clonotype showed up many times. The V and J genes are TRBV2 and TRBJ2-1; 8 nucleotides match TRBD2. CDR1 is SNHLY, CDR2 FYNNEI, per germline. This CDR3 is built from 14 residues. Germline trimming cut 8 bases from V and 5 bases from J; bases unmatched to any gene: 8. The CDR3 is CASVSPGGNNEQFF. Here the CDR3 DNA reads TGTGCCAGCGTCTCTCCGGGAGGGAACAATGAGCAGTTCTTC.

This clonotype showed up just a few times. The CDR3 reads CASSLGWDSPNTGELFF. The DNA for the CDR3 is TGTGCCAGCAGCTTAGGATGGGACAGCCCGAACACCGGGGAGCTGTTTTTT. The chain employs TRBV7-9 and TRBJ2-2; 7 bases are shared with TRBD1. The V gene end was trimmed by 1 base and the J gene end by 0 bases; junction bases not matched to a gene: 5. CDR3 length equals 17 residues. CDR1 and CDR2 (germline): SEHNR, FQNEAQ (reference sequence). Based on the CDR3 plus reference TRBV7-9 and TRBJ2-2, the full variable domain is DTGVSQNPRHKITKRGQNVTFRCDPISEHNRLYWYRQTLGQGPEFLTYFQNEAQLEKSRLLSDRFSAERPKGSFSTLEIQRTEQGDSAMYLCASSLGWDSPNTGELFFGEGSRLTVL.

V usage is TRBV5-1 and J usage is TRBJ2-7, with D perhaps matching TRBD1 (6 bases). Trimming cost V 3 bases and J 2 bases, with 18 bases left between them. The CDR3 consists of 16 residues. The V gene's germline CDR1 is SGHRS and CDR2 YFSETQ. The CDR3 sequence: CASSYSPDRTTYEQYF. The CDR3 nucleotides read TGCGCCAGCAGCTATTCTCCGGACAGAACTACCTACGAGCAGTACTTC. Full variable domain (outside the CDR3, taken from reference TRBV5-1 and TRBJ2-7): KAGVTQTPRYLIKTRGQQVTLSCSPISGHRSVSWYQQTPGQGLQFLFEYFSETQRNKGNFPGRFSGRQFSNSRSEMNVSTLELGDSALYLCASSYSPDRTTYEQYFGPGTRLTVT.

This clonotype was seen only a few times. The genes are TRBV28 and TRBJ2-1, with 9 nucleotides matching TRBD2. The germline V gene encodes CDR1 MDHEN and CDR2 SYDVKM. The CDR3 extends over 15 amino acids. After removal of 7 bases from V and 0 bases from J, the junction contained 4 bases not matched to a gene. CDR3 DNA sequence: TGTGCCAGCACCCTTAGCGGGAGCTCCTACAATGAGCAGTTCTTC. Residues: CASTLSGSSYNEQFF.

V gene TRBV27 combines with J gene TRBJ2-7; 10 bases agree with TRBD1. CDR1 MNHEY and CDR2 SMNVEV come from the germline V gene (reference sequence). J gave up 5 bases and V 4 bases, and 5 bases lay outside the gene matches. CDR3 length equals 14 residues. This chain's CDR3 is CASSSRQGANEQYF. The CDR3, as DNA: TGTGCCAGCAGTTCGAGACAGGGGGCAAACGAGCAGTACTTC.

There are a few counts of this clonotype. V is TRBV30 and J is TRBJ2-5; D uncertain. In germline, CDR1 is GTSNPN, CDR2 SVGIG (reference sequence). Deletions cut 4 bases from V and 2 bases from J, with 11 bases between. The CDR3 has 13 residues. For the CDR3, the DNA is TGTGCCTGGATGTACACCCTACAAGAGACCCAGTACTTC. This translates into CAWMYTLQETQYF.

This clonotype has only a few counts. The rearrangement joins TRBV20-1 to TRBJ2-5; the D gene is possibly TRBD2 (6 bases). The V end lost 0 bases, the J end lost 7 bases, and 18 bases lay between the germline ends. Germline CDR1 and CDR2: DFQATT and SNEGSKA (reference sequence). This CDR3 is built from 15 residues. The CDR3: CSARDNTGTRGTQYF. The CDR3 DNA reads as TGCAGTGCTAGAGATAATACGGGGACTCGAGGGACCCAGTACTTC.

Details on this clonotype: A read error may explain this, as a much larger clone is one base away. The gene calls are TRBV29-1 and TRBJ2-1; D not certain. The CDR3 is 13 residues long. Germline values: CDR1 SQVTM, CDR2 ANQGSEA. The V gene lost 4 bases and the J gene lost 6 bases, with 13 bases spanning the gap. The CDR3, as DNA: TGCAGCGTTGTCGGCTGGAGTCTCAATGAGCAGTTCTTC. It encodes CSVVGWSLNEQFF.

This clonotype was counted only a few times. This rearrangement joins TRBV6-5 to TRBJ2-7; D gene ambiguous. Germline CDR1 reads MNHEY; CDR2 reads SVGAGI. V shed 3 bases and J shed 2 bases, with 11 bases lying between them. CDR3 size: 14 residues. Here the CDR3 DNA reads TGTGCCAGCAGTTATTTAGCCTTCCCCTACGAGCAGTACTTC. This codes for CASSYLAFPYEQYF.

This clonotype was picked up a small number of times. J is TRBJ2-5 and V is TRBV6-5, with D uncertain. Germline values: CDR1 MNHEY, CDR2 SVGAGI. This CDR3 is 15 amino acids long. Trimming removed 2 bases at V and 2 bases at J, with 12 bases between. The CDR3 region is CASSYGGSFQETQYF. In nucleotides, the CDR3 is TGTGCCAGCAGTTACGGTGGTTCCTTTCAAGAGACCCAGTACTTC.

Notes on this clonotype: The germline gene is not matched at one end of the junction; a read error may be the cause. V and J are TRBV3-1 and TRBJ2-7; D is possibly TRBD1 (7 bases). Germline V gene sequence: CDR1 LGHDT, CDR2 YNNKEL (reference sequence). The CDR3 consists of 16 residues. The CDR3 DNA follows: TGTGCCCGCAGCCAAGGAGGGGGCCTAACTACTTACGAGCAGTACTTC. This codes for CARSQGGGLTTYEQYF.

This clonotype was counted between two and nine times. The DNA for the CDR3 is TGCAGCGTTTGGGCCACAGATACGCAGTATTTT. Translated, it gives CSVWATDTQYF. V is TRBV29-1 and J is TRBJ2-3; no firm D call. CDR3 length: 11 residues. With 5 bases removed from V and 2 bases from J, the gap between germline ends came to 5 bases. The germline V gene has CDR1 SQVTM and CDR2 ANQGSEA.

This clonotype was recorded a few times. This rearrangement joins TRBV20-1 to TRBJ2-7; 7 positions match TRBD2. The CDR3 is 14 amino acids. Per the germline V gene, CDR1 is DFQATT and CDR2 is SNEGSKA (reference sequence). Trimming at V came to 0 bases and at J to 4 bases, leaving 6 bases not matched to a gene. CDR3 coding DNA: TGCAGTGCTAGAGATGTAGCGGGCCTGTACGAGCAGTACTTC. Protein: CSARDVAGLYEQYF.